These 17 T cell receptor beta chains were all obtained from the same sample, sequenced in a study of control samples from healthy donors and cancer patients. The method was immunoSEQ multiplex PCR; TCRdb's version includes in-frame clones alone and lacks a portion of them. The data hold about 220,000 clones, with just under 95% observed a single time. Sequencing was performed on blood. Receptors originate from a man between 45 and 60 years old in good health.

This CDR3 is CASSEALAGPISQETQYF. The CDR3 nucleotides are TGTGCCAGCAGCGAAGCCCTAGCCGGACCCATTTCCCAAGAGACCCAGTACTTC. This chain connects TRBV7-9 to TRBJ2-5; D is possibly TRBD2 (5 bases). This CDR3 is 18 amino acids long. Trimming removed 5 bases at V and 1 base at J, with 23 bases between. The germline V gene encodes CDR1 SEHNR and CDR2 FQNEAQ (reference sequence). Filled out from reference TRBV7-9 and TRBJ2-5, the complete variable domain reads DTGVSQNPRHKITKRGQNVTFRCDPISEHNRLYWYRQTLGQGPEFLTYFQNEAQLEKSRLLSDRFSAERPKGSFSTLEIQRTEQGDSAMYLCASSEALAGPISQETQYFGPGTRLLVL.

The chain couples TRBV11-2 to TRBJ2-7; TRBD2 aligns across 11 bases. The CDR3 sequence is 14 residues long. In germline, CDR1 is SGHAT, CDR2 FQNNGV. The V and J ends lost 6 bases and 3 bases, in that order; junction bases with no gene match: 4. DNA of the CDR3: TGTGCCAGCAGATATCTAGCGGGGGGCTACGAGCAGTACTTC. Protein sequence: CASRYLAGGYEQYF.

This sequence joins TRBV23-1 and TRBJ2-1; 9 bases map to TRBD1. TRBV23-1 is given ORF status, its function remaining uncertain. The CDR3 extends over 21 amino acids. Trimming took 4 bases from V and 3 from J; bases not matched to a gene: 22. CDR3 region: CASSPTRDREAATGGYNEQFF. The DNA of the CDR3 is TGCGCCAGCAGTCCTACCCGGGACAGGGAGGCTGCCACTGGAGGCTACAATGAGCAGTTCTTC.

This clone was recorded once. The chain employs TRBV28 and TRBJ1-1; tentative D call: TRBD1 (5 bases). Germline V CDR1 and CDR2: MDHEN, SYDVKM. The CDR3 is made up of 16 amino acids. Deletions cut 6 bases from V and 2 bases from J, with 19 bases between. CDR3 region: CASSSLQEFRNTEAFF. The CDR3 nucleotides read TGTGCCAGCAGCTCCCTACAGGAATTTAGAAACACTGAAGCTTTCTTT.

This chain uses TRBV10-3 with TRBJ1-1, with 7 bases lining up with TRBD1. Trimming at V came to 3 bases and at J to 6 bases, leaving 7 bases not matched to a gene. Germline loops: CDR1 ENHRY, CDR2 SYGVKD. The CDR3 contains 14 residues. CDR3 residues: CAISDMIQGPEAFF. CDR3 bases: TGTGCCATCAGTGACATGATACAGGGGCCTGAAGCTTTCTTT.

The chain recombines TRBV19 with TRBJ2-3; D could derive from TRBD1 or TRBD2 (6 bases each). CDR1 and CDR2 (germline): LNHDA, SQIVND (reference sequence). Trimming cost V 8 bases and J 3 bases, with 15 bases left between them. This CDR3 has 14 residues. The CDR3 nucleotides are TGTGCCAGTGGCGGGGTACAGGGTACAGATACGCAGTATTTT. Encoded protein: CASGGVQGTDTQYF.

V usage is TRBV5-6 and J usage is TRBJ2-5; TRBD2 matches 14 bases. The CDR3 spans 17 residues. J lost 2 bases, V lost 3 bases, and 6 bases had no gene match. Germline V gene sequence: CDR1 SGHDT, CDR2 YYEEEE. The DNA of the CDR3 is TGTGCCAGCAGCTCGACTAGCGGGGGGGCCGGACAAGAGACCCAGTACTTC. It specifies CASSSTSGGAGQETQYF.

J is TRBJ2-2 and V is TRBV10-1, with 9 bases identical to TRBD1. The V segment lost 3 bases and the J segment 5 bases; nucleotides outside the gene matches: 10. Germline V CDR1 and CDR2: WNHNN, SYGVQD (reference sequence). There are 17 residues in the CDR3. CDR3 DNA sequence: TGCGCCAGCAGTGACCTAAACCGGGACAGGGTGACCGGGGAGCTGTTTTTT. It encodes CASSDLNRDRVTGELFF.

CDR3 DNA sequence: TGCGCCAGCAGCTTGGGAACCCGCAAGCCTACAGATACGCAGTATTTT. This sequence encodes CASSLGTRKPTDTQYF. V usage is TRBV5-1 and J usage is TRBJ2-3; D ambiguous. The CDR3 loop spans 16 amino acids. Germline V gene sequence: CDR1 SGHRS, CDR2 YFSETQ. V was pared by 0 bases and J by 3 bases, with 14 bases between.

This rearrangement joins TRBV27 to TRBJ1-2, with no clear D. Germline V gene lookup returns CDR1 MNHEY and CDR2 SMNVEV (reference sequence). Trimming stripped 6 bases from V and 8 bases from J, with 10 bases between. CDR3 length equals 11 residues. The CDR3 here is CASRGVRGYTF. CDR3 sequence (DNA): TGTGCCAGCAGAGGCGTCCGCGGCTACACCTTC.

CDR3 protein: CASSLEGGFGTEAFF. The CDR3 coding sequence is TGTGCCAGCAGCTTGGAAGGGGGGTTCGGCACTGAAGCTTTCTTT. The J gene is TRBJ1-1, the V gene TRBV5-5; TRBD1 might be the D (6 bases). The ends were cut back, 0 bases at V and 4 bases at J, with 13 bases in the middle. The CDR3 is 15 residues long. Per the germline V gene, CDR1 is SGHKS and CDR2 is YYEKEE (reference sequence).

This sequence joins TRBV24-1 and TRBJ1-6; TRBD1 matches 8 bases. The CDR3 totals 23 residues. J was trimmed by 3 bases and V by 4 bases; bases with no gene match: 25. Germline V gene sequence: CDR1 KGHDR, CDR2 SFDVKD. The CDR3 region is CATSDFRQGCWKYPERYNSPLHF. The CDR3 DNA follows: TGTGCCACCAGTGACTTTCGACAGGGGTGTTGGAAATATCCCGAACGCTATAATTCACCCCTCCACTTT.

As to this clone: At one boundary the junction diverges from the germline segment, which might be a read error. CDR3 residues: CASSSDGLGTDTQYF. In DNA form, the CDR3 reads TGCGCCAGCAGCTCCGACGGACTGGGCACGGATACGCAGTATTTT. The J gene is TRBJ2-3, the V gene TRBV5-1; weak D call: TRBD2 (5 bases). This CDR3 comprises 15 residues. Per germline, CDR1 SGHRS and CDR2 YFSETQ.

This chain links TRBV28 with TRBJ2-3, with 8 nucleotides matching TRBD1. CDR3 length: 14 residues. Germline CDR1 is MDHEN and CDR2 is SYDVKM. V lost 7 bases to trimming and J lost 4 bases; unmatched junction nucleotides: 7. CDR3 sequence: CASKAGGFADTQYF. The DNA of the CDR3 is TGTGCCAGCAAAGCAGGGGGCTTTGCAGATACGCAGTATTTT.

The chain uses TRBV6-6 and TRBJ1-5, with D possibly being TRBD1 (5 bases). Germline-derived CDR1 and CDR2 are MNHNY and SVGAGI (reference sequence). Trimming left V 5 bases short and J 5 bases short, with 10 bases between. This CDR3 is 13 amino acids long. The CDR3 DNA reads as TGTGCCAGCAGTAATATCAGGGATCAGCCCCAGCATTTT. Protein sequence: CASSNIRDQPQHF.

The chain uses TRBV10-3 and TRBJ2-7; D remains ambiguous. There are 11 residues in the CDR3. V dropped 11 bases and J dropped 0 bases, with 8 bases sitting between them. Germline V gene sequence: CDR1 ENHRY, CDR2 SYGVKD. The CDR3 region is CAAGTSYEQYV. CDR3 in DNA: TGTGCCGCCGGTACCTCCTACGAGCAGTACGTC.

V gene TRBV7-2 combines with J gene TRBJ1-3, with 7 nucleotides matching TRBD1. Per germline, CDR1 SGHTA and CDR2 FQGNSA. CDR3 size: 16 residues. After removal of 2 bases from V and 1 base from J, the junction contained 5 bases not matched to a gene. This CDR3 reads CASSLRGQKSGNTIYF. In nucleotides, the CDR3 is TGTGCCAGCAGCTTAAGGGGGCAAAAGTCTGGAAACACCATATATTTT.